Below are 16 T cell receptor beta chains sequenced from a single sample in a study of blood T cell repertoires in COVID-19. The protocol was immunoSEQ multiplex PCR, while the TCRdb copy is restricted to in-frame clones and leaves out a portion. Here the sample spans about 180,000 clones, approximately 87% being singletons. The sample comprised peripheral blood. These receptors were taken from a person aged 70 to 79 with COVID-19, enrolled during active disease.

This clone was seen a handful of times. The chain has TRBV7-2 and TRBJ2-2; D is possibly TRBD1 (5 bases). The CDR3 is 13 residues long. Germline V CDR1 and CDR2: SGHTA, FQGNSA. V lost 3 bases to trimming and J lost 5 bases, with 7 bases between them. CDR3 protein: CASSLKGTGELFF. Here the CDR3 DNA reads TGTGCCAGCAGCTTGAAGGGGACCGGGGAGCTGTTTTTT.

This chain connects TRBV28 to TRBJ2-3; 11 nucleotides line up with TRBD2. The CDR3 is 16 residues long. Germline values: CDR1 MDHEN, CDR2 SYDVKM. V trimming: 8 bases; J trimming: 4 bases; junction bases outside the gene matches: 11. CDR3 sequence: CASWPIAGGPPDTQYF. The DNA of the CDR3 is TGTGCCAGCTGGCCGATAGCGGGGGGGCCACCAGATACGCAGTATTTT. Drawing the rest from reference TRBV28 and TRBJ2-3, the complete variable domain is DVKVTQSSRYLVKRTGEKVFLECVQDMDHENMFWYRQDPGLGLRLIYFSYDVKMKEKGDIPEGYSVSREKKERFSLILESASTNQTSMYLCASWPIAGGPPDTQYFGPGTRLTVL.

The J gene is TRBJ2-7, the V gene TRBV2, with D possibly being TRBD1 (5 bases). In germline, CDR1 is SNHLY, CDR2 FYNNEI. The CDR3 has 14 residues. Trimming removed 2 bases at V and 4 bases at J, with 12 bases between. The CDR3 protein is CASSENKGYYEQYF. CDR3 sequence (DNA): TGTGCCAGCAGTGAAAACAAGGGGTATTACGAGCAGTACTTC.

The V gene is TRBV19, the J gene TRBJ1-2; D remains ambiguous. CDR1 and CDR2 (germline): LNHDA, SQIVND (reference sequence). Trimming took off 4 bases at V and 4 bases at J, with 10 bases between the two ends. CDR3 length equals 13 residues. The CDR3 here is CASSNRAIYGYTF. Written as DNA, the CDR3 is TGTGCCAGTAGTAATCGAGCTATCTATGGCTACACCTTC.

The rearrangement links TRBV7-2 to TRBJ2-3; 7 positions match TRBD1. V gave up 4 bases and J gave up 3 bases; unmatched junction bases: 7. Germline-derived CDR1 and CDR2 are SGHTA and FQGNSA. The CDR3 runs to 15 residues. In DNA form, the CDR3 reads TGTGCCAGCAGCTCCAACAGGGGACGGACAGATACGCAGTATTTT. Its translation: CASSSNRGRTDTQYF. The full variable domain, completed using reference TRBV7-2 and TRBJ2-3, is GAGVSQSPSNKVTEKGKDVELRCDPISGHTALYWYRQSLGQGLEFLIYFQGNSAPDKSGLPSDRFSAERTGGSVSTLTIQRTQQEDSAVYLCASSSNRGRTDTQYFGPGTRLTVL.

This clone was seen repeatedly, ten times or more. J is TRBJ2-1 and V is TRBV5-4; 9 bases are shared with TRBD2. After removal of 1 base from V and 7 bases from J, the junction contained 0 bases not matched to a gene. This CDR3 spans 13 amino acids. CDR1 and CDR2 from the germline V gene are SGHNT and YYREEE (reference sequence). The CDR3 is CASSLLAGNEQFF. The CDR3 nucleotides are TGTGCCAGCAGCTTGCTAGCGGGAAATGAGCAGTTCTTC.

This clone was recorded many times. The rearrangement uses TRBV9 and TRBJ1-3, with D tentatively TRBD1 (5 bases). There are 17 residues in the CDR3. Germline V lookup: CDR1 SGDLS, CDR2 YYNGEE. Trimming pared 0 bases from V and 2 bases from J, leaving 15 bases between. For the CDR3, the DNA is TGTGCCAGCAGCGTAGTGGCGGGGCAAATAACTGGAAACACCATATATTTT. Translating it yields CASSVVAGQITGNTIYF.

CDR3 coding DNA: TGTGCCTGGAGTGTAGAGGGAACCACAGATACGCAGTATTTT. Amino acids: CAWSVEGTTDTQYF. The rearrangement joins TRBV30 to TRBJ2-3, with TRBD2 as a possible D gene (5 bases). V was cut by 0 bases and J by 2 bases, with 9 bases left in between. The germline V gene has CDR1 GTSNPN and CDR2 SVGIG (reference sequence). This CDR3 is 14 amino acids long.

This clone was recorded once. V gene TRBV6-5 combines with J gene TRBJ1-1, with 9 bases fitting TRBD1. This CDR3 comprises 15 residues. The junction had 6 bases not matched to a gene; V was cut back by 5 bases and J by 2 bases. From germline, CDR1 is MNHEY and CDR2 SVGAGI. CDR3: CASSPLQGANTEAFF. Here the CDR3 DNA reads TGTGCCAGCAGTCCGCTACAGGGGGCTAACACTGAAGCTTTCTTT.

The V call is TRBV10-1, the J call TRBJ2-2; maybe TRBD1 (6 bases). Between the trimmed V and J ends, which lost 10 bases and 1 base, there was a span of 16 bases. From germline, CDR1 is WNHNN and CDR2 SYGVQD (reference sequence). This CDR3 is 15 amino acids long. In nucleotides, the CDR3 is TGCGCCAACGGCACCGGGACACAGAACACCGGGGAGCTGTTTTTT. This translates into CANGTGTQNTGELFF.

This clone was seen a few times. V is TRBV7-2 and J is TRBJ2-7; 12 nucleotides match TRBD2. Germline V gene data show CDR1 as SGHTA and CDR2 as FQGNSA. CDR3 length: 15 residues. The V and J ends lost 5 bases and 3 bases, in that order; junction bases with no gene match: 5. CDR3 sequence reads: CASSEGLAGLYEQYF. The CDR3 DNA sequence: TGTGCCAGCAGCGAAGGACTAGCGGGGCTCTACGAGCAGTACTTC.

The rearrangement uses TRBV7-9 and TRBJ1-5; 9 bases fit TRBD1. Germline assignment: CDR1 SEHNR and CDR2 FQNEAQ (reference sequence). After removal of 6 bases from V and 9 bases from J, the junction contained 6 bases not matched to a gene. This CDR3 comprises 13 residues. In DNA, the CDR3 is TGTGCCAGCAGTCGGGACAGGGAAGGGCCCCAGCATTTT. Translating it yields CASSRDREGPQHF.

The chain employs TRBV5-1 and TRBJ1-3; D is undetermined. The V end lost 3 bases, the J end lost 2 bases, and 12 bases lay between the germline ends. This CDR3 contains 15 residues. Germline-derived CDR1 and CDR2 are SGHRS and YFSETQ. The CDR3 loop is CASSSEGSAGNTIYF. For the CDR3, the DNA is TGCGCCAGCAGCTCAGAGGGATCCGCTGGAAACACCATATATTTT.

V usage is TRBV6-5 and J usage is TRBJ2-7; 9 bases agree with TRBD2. The germline gives CDR1 MNHEY, CDR2 SVGAGI. V trimming: 2 bases; J trimming: 5 bases; junction bases outside the gene matches: 7. The CDR3 runs 15 residues. The CDR3, as DNA: TGTGCCAGCAGTTACGGGAGCGGGAGGAAGGACGAGCAGTACTTC. Its protein product is CASSYGSGRKDEQYF.

The rearrangement links TRBV30 to TRBJ2-1; weak D call: TRBD2 (7 bases). Trimming shortened V by 8 bases and J by 3 bases, and 11 bases separated the two germline ends. Germline V CDR1 and CDR2: GTSNPN, SVGIG (reference sequence). This CDR3 has 12 amino acids. The CDR3, as DNA: TGTGCCGGGGGGGCAAGCTACAATGAGCAGTTCTTC. Its translation: CAGGASYNEQFF.

V is TRBV11-2 and J is TRBJ2-7; 7 positions agree with TRBD1. This CDR3 contains 13 residues. J lost 2 bases, V lost 6 bases, and 4 bases had no gene match. CDR1 is SGHAT, CDR2 FQNNGV, per germline. Here the CDR3 DNA reads TGTGCCAGCAGTTGGGGACAGACCTACGAGCAGTACTTC. Its protein product is CASSWGQTYEQYF.